The 15 T cell receptor beta chains presented below share a single source sample, sequenced in a study of CD8 T cells in Susac syndrome. A quantity of about 0.5 to 1 ug RNA underwent reverse transcription using random hexamers. TCRdb redid the calling of the immunoSEQ multiplex PCR reads with MiXCR, one entry per CDR3 protein. Of roughly 120,000 distinct CDR3 sequences in the sample, roughly 94% were seen once. Sequencing was carried out using CD4+ T cells from PBMCs. The receptors originated from a human donor in good health.

The chain employs TRBV3-1 and TRBJ2-5; D assignment may be TRBD1 or TRBD2 (6 bases each). V lost 4 bases and J 5 bases, leaving 14 bases between the germline ends. The CDR3 totals 14 residues. Germline-derived CDR1 and CDR2 are LGHDT and YNNKEL (reference sequence). In DNA, the CDR3 is TGTGCCAGCAGCCCATTCGGGGGCGGGGAGACCCAGTACTTC. Translation gives CASSPFGGGETQYF.

This chain uses TRBV20-1 with TRBJ2-7; tentative D call: TRBD2 (5 bases). Trimming shortened V by 6 bases and J by 7 bases, and 13 bases separated the two germline ends. The CDR3 is 11 amino acids. In germline, CDR1 is DFQATT, CDR2 SNEGSKA (reference sequence). The CDR3 DNA reads TGCAGTGCGCAAACTAGGGAGGAGCAGTACTTC. This gives the protein CSAQTREEQYF.

This chain uses TRBV12-3 or TRBV12-4 with TRBJ2-1; possibly TRBD2 for D (6 bases). Deletions cut 3 bases from V and 2 bases from J, with 8 bases between. The CDR3 is made up of 14 amino acids. The DNA of the CDR3 is TGTGCCAGCAGTTTTAGCGGAGCCTACAATGAGCAGTTCTTC. Protein sequence: CASSFSGAYNEQFF.

This rearrangement joins TRBV6-1 to TRBJ2-1; unclear D gene. V was clipped by 1 base and J by 3 bases, with 7 bases between them. This CDR3 region has 14 residues. Germline values: CDR1 MNHNS, CDR2 SASEGT. CDR3 nucleotide sequence: TGTGCCAGCAGTGAAGATGGTAGCTACAATGAGCAGTTCTTC. Translating gives CASSEDGSYNEQFF.

This clonotype showed up just a few times. The gene calls are TRBV19 and TRBJ2-1; 7 bases line up with TRBD2. Germline V gene sequence: CDR1 LNHDA, CDR2 SQIVND (reference sequence). With 6 bases clipped from V and 0 bases from J, the junction kept 2 bases outside the gene matches. The CDR3 is made up of 14 amino acids. The CDR3 region has the DNA TGTGCCAGTAGCGGCGGGAGCTCCTACAATGAGCAGTTCTTC. Protein sequence: CASSGGSSYNEQFF. The full variable domain, its missing parts supplied by reference TRBV19 and TRBJ2-1, is DGGITQSPKYLFRKEGQNVTLSCEQNLNHDAMYWYRQDPGQGLRLIYYSQIVNDFQKGDIAEGYSVSREKKESFPLTVTSAQKNPTAFYLCASSGGSSYNEQFFGPGTRLTVL.

The chain is built from TRBV27 and TRBJ2-7; no clear D. V gave up 5 bases and J gave up 6 bases, with 20 bases separating them. The CDR3 is 15 amino acids. Germline CDR1 is MNHEY and CDR2 is SMNVEV (reference sequence). CDR3 in amino acids: CASSTLAGPLGEQYF. DNA for the CDR3: TGTGCCAGCAGTACCCTGGCTGGCCCACTGGGCGAGCAGTACTTC.

The J gene is TRBJ1-5, the V gene TRBV30, with TRBD1 matching over 7 bases. This CDR3 has 14 amino acids. Germline V gene sequence: CDR1 GTSNPN, CDR2 SVGIG (reference sequence). V lost 1 base to trimming and J lost 2 bases; unmatched junction nucleotides: 2. This CDR3 is CAWSGQGGNQPQHF. For the CDR3, the DNA is TGTGCCTGGAGTGGACAGGGAGGCAATCAGCCCCAGCATTTT.

The V and J genes are TRBV19 and TRBJ2-2; no clear D. Germline-derived CDR1 and CDR2 are LNHDA and SQIVND (reference sequence). V was pared by 6 bases and J by 4 bases, with 9 bases between. The CDR3 runs to 13 residues. The CDR3 reads CASRTRITGELFF. The CDR3 DNA sequence: TGTGCCAGTAGGACACGAATCACCGGGGAGCTGTTTTTT. Variable domain in full (rest from reference TRBV19 and TRBJ2-2): DGGITQSPKYLFRKEGQNVTLSCEQNLNHDAMYWYRQDPGQGLRLIYYSQIVNDFQKGDIAEGYSVSREKKESFPLTVTSAQKNPTAFYLCASRTRITGELFFGEGSRLTVL.

V is TRBV30 and J is TRBJ2-7, with D unresolved. The CDR3 totals 14 residues. Germline CDR1 reads GTSNPN; CDR2 reads SVGIG (reference sequence). V shed 5 bases and J shed 2 bases, with 16 bases lying between them. For the CDR3, the DNA is TGTGCCTGGTCTGGTGGAACAGCTCCCTACGAGCAGTACTTC. It specifies CAWSGGTAPYEQYF. Full variable domain (remainder filled in from reference TRBV30 and TRBJ2-7): SQTIHQWPATLVQPVGSPLSLECTVEGTSNPNLYWYRQAAGRGLQLLFYSVGIGQISSEVPQNLSASRPQDRQFILSSKKLLLSDSGFYLCAWSGGTAPYEQYFGPGTRLTVT.

The V and J genes are TRBV2 and TRBJ2-4; no clear D gene. The germline V gene has CDR1 SNHLY and CDR2 FYNNEI. The V gene lost 6 bases and the J gene lost 0 bases, with 15 bases spanning the gap. CDR3 size: 16 residues. This CDR3 is CASSQNSHLAKNIQYF. The CDR3 DNA follows: TGTGCCAGCAGCCAAAACAGTCATTTAGCCAAAAACATTCAGTACTTC.

The chain combines TRBV5-1 with TRBJ2-5; D gene uncertain. Trimming took off 4 bases at V and 5 bases at J, with 18 bases between the two ends. CDR1 SGHRS and CDR2 YFSETQ come from the germline V gene. This CDR3 spans 15 amino acids. CDR3 bases: TGCGCCAGCAGCCGCTCACTTGATATGGGGGAGACCCAGTACTTC. Encoded protein: CASSRSLDMGETQYF.

The chain links TRBV11-1 to TRBJ2-1; D is perhaps TRBD1 or TRBD2 (5 bases each). This CDR3 comprises 16 residues. From germline, CDR1 is SGHAT and CDR2 FQDESV (reference sequence). Trimming left V 6 bases short and J 5 bases short, with 20 bases between. This chain's CDR3 is CASRPSGHVPNNEQFF. In nucleotides, the CDR3 is TGTGCCAGCAGGCCCTCGGGGCATGTCCCGAACAATGAGCAGTTCTTC.

The chain couples TRBV7-2 to TRBJ2-7, with 8 bases matching TRBD2. Losses at the gene ends were 4 bases for V and 2 bases for J; bases not matched to a gene: 4. This CDR3 has 14 amino acids. CDR1 and CDR2 (germline): SGHTA, FQGNSA. The CDR3 bases are TGTGCCAGCAGCTCCCGGGAGGGGGCCTACGAGCAGTACTTC. Translating it yields CASSSREGAYEQYF.

The chain carries TRBV11-2 and TRBJ2-1; possibly TRBD2 for D (6 bases). Trimming pared 4 bases from V and 5 bases from J, leaving 18 bases between. CDR3 length equals 16 residues. Germline V gene sequence: CDR1 SGHAT, CDR2 FQNNGV. CDR3 DNA sequence: TGTGCCAGCAGCTCACTCGCTCGGCGCGGGGACAATGAGCAGTTCTTC. Translating it yields CASSSLARRGDNEQFF.

The chain uses TRBV4-3 and TRBJ2-3; 13 bases are shared with TRBD2. Looked up from germline, CDR1 is LGHNA and CDR2 is YSLEER. Trimming removed 0 bases from V and 9 bases from J; junction bases left unmatched: 6. The CDR3 consists of 16 residues. Here the CDR3 DNA reads TGCGCCAGCAGCCAAGATCTAGGGACTAGCGGGAAGACGCAGTATTTT. Translating gives CASSQDLGTSGKTQYF.